Each of the 9 T cell receptor beta chains below was sequenced from the same sample in a study of tumor and adjacent non-tumor tissue in lung cancer. The library came from three nested PCR rounds adapted from ARM-PCR protocols. One entry per CDR3 protein results from TCRdb running MiXCR on the multiplex PCR reads. The sample has tens of thousands of distinct CDR3 sequences, about 70% seen once. The template was RNA from unsorted bulk tissue. Sequences were obtained from lung tumor tissue. These receptors were obtained from a man in his sixties with non-small cell lung cancer.

This clonotype was counted at least ten times. Written as DNA, the CDR3 is TGCGCCAGCAGCTTCCTGGGACAGGGGGTTGAGACCCAGTACTTC. Translated: CASSFLGQGVETQYF. The rearrangement uses TRBV5-1 and TRBJ2-5, with 11 bases that match TRBD1. V gave up 2 bases and J gave up 5 bases; unmatched junction bases: 5. This CDR3 region has 15 residues. In germline, CDR1 is SGHRS, CDR2 YFSETQ. Together with reference TRBV5-1 and TRBJ2-5, the CDR3 gives the full variable domain: KAGVTQTPRYLIKTRGQQVTLSCSPISGHRSVSWYQQTPGQGLQFLFEYFSETQRNKGNFPGRFSGRQFSNSRSEMNVSTLELGDSALYLCASSFLGQGVETQYFGPGTRLLVL.

This clonotype appeared a few times. This CDR3 reads CASSYETGKSEQYF. CDR3 DNA sequence: TGTGCCAGCAGTTACGAAACAGGGAAATCCGAGCAGTACTTC. This rearrangement joins TRBV6-6 to TRBJ2-7; a weak D match, TRBD1 (6 bases). Trimming shortened V by 2 bases and J by 6 bases, and 14 bases separated the two germline ends. CDR3 length: 14 residues. Germline V lookup: CDR1 MNHNY, CDR2 SVGAGI (reference sequence).

For this clonotype: Given a much more abundant clone one base away, this may be a read error. The chain uses TRBV10-3 and TRBJ2-6, with D unresolved. The length of the CDR3 is 17 residues. Germline V CDR1 and CDR2: ENHRY, SYGVKD. Here the CDR3 DNA reads TGTGCCATCAGTGAGATGGTGGGCGCCTCTGGGCCCAACGTCCTGACTTTC. Translating gives CAISEMVGASGPNVLTF.

V and J are TRBV4-3 and TRBJ2-3; TRBD1 might be the D (5 bases). The V end lost 3 bases, the J end lost 3 bases, and 13 bases lay between the germline ends. From germline, CDR1 is LGHNA and CDR2 YSLEER. The CDR3 length is 15 residues. The CDR3 sequence is CASSQEWGCTDTQYF. DNA of the CDR3: TGCGCCAGCAGCCAGGAATGGGGCTGTACAGATACGCAGTATTTT.

On this clonotype itself: This may stem from a read error, because a much larger clone lies one nucleotide away. A read error is likely, as this CDR3 ends without the conserved phenylalanine or tryptophan. The rearrangement joins TRBV12-3 or TRBV12-4 to TRBJ2-5, with D uncertain. The CDR3 covers 12 residues. Trimming pared 3 bases from V and 5 bases from J, leaving 7 bases between. The CDR3: CASSFGSETQYS. CDR3 DNA: TGTGCCAGCAGTTTTGGCTCGGAGACCCAGTACTCC.

This clonotype was recorded at least ten times. This sequence joins TRBV7-9 and TRBJ2-7; D possibly corresponds to TRBD2 (6 bases). Germline loops: CDR1 SEHNR, CDR2 FQNEAQ (reference sequence). Trimming shortened V by 3 bases and J by 3 bases, and 9 bases separated the two germline ends. The CDR3 totals 13 residues. The CDR3 is CASSFGTYYEQYF. In DNA, the CDR3 is TGTGCCAGCAGCTTTGGGACTTACTACGAGCAGTACTTC.

This chain joins TRBV6-5 and TRBJ2-1, with 9 bases aligning to TRBD1. The assigned J gene may be wrong: the sequence end matches TRBJ2-7 better. This CDR3 spans 15 amino acids. The germline gives CDR1 MNHEY, CDR2 SVGAGI. The CDR3 is CASRCTGGSYNEQYF. The DNA for the CDR3 is TGTGCCAGCAGGTGTACAGGGGGCTCCTACAATGAGCAGTACTTC.

This clonotype turned up a few times. V and J are TRBV12-3 or TRBV12-4 and TRBJ1-1; no firm D call. The CDR3 length is 13 residues. Trimming shortened V by 6 bases and J by 4 bases, and 12 bases separated the two germline ends. The CDR3 here is CASSLKGSTEAFF. In DNA form, the CDR3 reads TGTGCCAGCAGCTTAAAAGGGAGCACTGAAGCTTTCTTT.

This clonotype has at least ten counts. The J gene is TRBJ2-7, the V gene TRBV12-3 or TRBV12-4; D may match TRBD1 or TRBD2 (5 bases each). The CDR3 length is 12 residues. V was cut by 6 bases and J by 6 bases, with 12 bases left in between. In DNA form, the CDR3 reads TGTGCCAGCAGATTATCGGGGACCGAGCAGTACTTC. Amino acids: CASRLSGTEQYF.